These T cell receptor beta chains were read from a single sample in a study of blood T cell repertoires in COVID-19. Profiling relied on immunoSEQ multiplex PCR, and the TCRdb table lists in-frame clones only, not all of them. The table records 35,000 to 45,000 clones, 75% to 85% of them present only once. Sequenced sample: peripheral blood. Receptors were obtained from a man between 70 and 80 years old with acute or convalescent COVID-19. CDR3s include the opening cysteine and the closing phenylalanine or tryptophan. Fields, in order: D gene, CDR3 length, clone size, J gene, V gene, CDR3 DNA, CDR3 protein. A D gene is named only where the DNA matches it firmly. Only some rows state a clone size, as once, few, many or a class for expanded clones.

TRBD2	16	.	TRBJ2-2	TRBV15	TGTGCCACCAGCAGAGGACTAGCGGGAGACACCGGGGAGCTGTTTTTT	CATSRGLAGDTGELFF
.	14	.	TRBJ1-1	TRBV4-3	TGCGCCAGCAGCCAAGATAGGGGGAACACTGAAGCTTTCTTT	CASSQDRGNTEAFF
.	13	.	TRBJ1-4	TRBV28	TGTGCCAGCAGTTTAGGTGGAGATGAAAAACTGTTTTTT	CASSLGGDEKLFF
.	16	.	TRBJ2-7	TRBV18	TGTGCCAGCTCACCACCGAGGGACACGAGCTCCTACGAGCAGTACTTC	CASSPPRDTSSYEQYF
TRBD2	17	.	TRBJ2-1	TRBV10-3	TGTGCCATCAGTGAGGGACTAGCGGGAGGGGTAGTCAATGAGCAGTTCTTC	CAISEGLAGGVVNEQFF
.	12	.	TRBJ1-6	TRBV10-1	TGCGCCAGCAGCCAAACGGGGTCACCCCTCCACTTT	CASSQTGSPLHF
.	13	.	TRBJ1-2	TRBV10-1	TGCGCCAGCAGTAAGGACAGCGCCTATGGCTACACCTTC	CASSKDSAYGYTF
TRBD2	16	.	TRBJ2-3	TRBV7-6	TGTGCCAGCAGCTCCTTGGTAGCGGGAGCTTCAGATACGCAGTATTTT	CASSSLVAGASDTQYF
TRBD1	13	.	TRBJ1-4	TRBV12-3/TRBV12-4	TGTGCCAGCAGTTTCGGGGGACAGGAAAAACTGTTTTTT	CASSFGGQEKLFF
TRBD1	13	.	TRBJ2-5	TRBV18	TGTGCCAGCTCAACCGACAGGGCGGAGACCCAGTACTTC	CASSTDRAETQYF
TRBD1	14	.	TRBJ1-5	TRBV18	TGTGCCAGCTCACCAGGGACAGACAATCAGCCCCAGCATTTT	CASSPGTDNQPQHF
TRBD2	16	.	TRBJ2-5	TRBV7-2	TGTGCCAGCAGCCCCAATACCCCCCTAGCGGGAGAGACCCAGTACTTC	CASSPNTPLAGETQYF
TRBD1	15	.	TRBJ1-1	TRBV5-1	TGCGCCAGCAGCGTCCAACAGGGGGTTCATACTGAAGCTTTCTTT	CASSVQQGVHTEAFF
.	14	.	TRBJ2-7	TRBV28	TGTGCCAGCAGTGGGGCCTCCCCAGCGGGCGAGCAGTACTTC	CASSGASPAGEQYF
TRBD1	16	.	TRBJ1-2	TRBV5-1	TGCGCCAGCAGCGACAAACAGGGGGCGCAGGCGAAAGGCTACACCTTC	CASSDKQGAQAKGYTF
TRBD1	13	.	TRBJ1-2	TRBV9	TGTGCCAGCATGGACAGGGGTGGATATGGCTACACCTTC	CASMDRGGYGYTF
.	13	.	TRBJ2-3	TRBV5-6	TGTGCCAGCAGCAACCTAGGGGGGGCTACGCAGTATTTT	CASSNLGGATQYF
.	15	.	TRBJ2-5	TRBV28	TGTGCCAGCAGTGGACGGGGGAACGACATCGAGACCCAGTACTTC	CASSGRGNDIETQYF
.	16	.	TRBJ2-1	TRBV11-1	TGTGCCAGCAGCTTAAATAGCAGAAGCTCCTACAATGAGCAGTTCTTC	CASSLNSRSSYNEQFF
TRBD1	16	.	TRBJ1-4	TRBV4-1	TGCGCCAGCAGCCAAGATACGGGACAGCCCAATGAAAAACTGTTTTTT	CASSQDTGQPNEKLFF
TRBD1	15	.	TRBJ2-7	TRBV6-5	TGTGCCAGCAGCCGCCCCTCTGGGACAGGGGACGAGCAGTACTTC	CASSRPSGTGDEQYF
TRBD2	16	few	TRBJ2-7	TRBV5-1	TGCGCCAGCAGCTTGGCCGTTGTAGCGGGAGTCTACGAGCAGTACTTC	CASSLAVVAGVYEQYF
TRBD2	15	.	TRBJ2-7	TRBV5-1	TGCGCCAGCAGCTATGGGACTAGCGGCTCCTACGAGCAGTACTTC	CASSYGTSGSYEQYF
TRBD2	15	.	TRBJ2-7	TRBV19	TGTGCCAGTAGCAGAGGACTAGCGGCTACCTACGAGCAGTACTTC	CASSRGLAATYEQYF
TRBD1	13	.	TRBJ1-4	TRBV20-1	TGCAGTGCTGGTGACAGGGGAAACGAAAAACTGTTTTTT	CSAGDRGNEKLFF